The 22 T cell receptor beta chains given below trace back to one sample, sequenced in a study of T cells in Graves' hyperthyroidism and ophthalmopathy. The TCR beta CDR3 regions underwent amplification using RNA transcripts as the source. An initial round of RT-PCR targeting the TCR CDR3 relied on the HTBI primer set. TCRdb fed the multiplex PCR reads into MiXCR, producing one record per CDR3 protein. In the table there are about 410,000 distinct CDR3 sequences, approximately 15% of which are singletons. Sequenced: blood. All receptors derive from a young woman with Graves' ophthalmopathy.

V usage is TRBV11-2 and J usage is TRBJ2-3; tentatively, D is TRBD2 (5 bases). The germline V gene has CDR1 SGHAT and CDR2 FQNNGV. There are 15 residues in the CDR3. Trimming removed 0 bases at V and 2 bases at J, with 9 bases between. The CDR3 sequence: CASSLEAALTDTQYF. CDR3 nucleotides: TGTGCCAGCAGCTTAGAAGCGGCCCTCACAGATACGCAGTATTTT. Looking up the rest from reference TRBV11-2 and TRBJ2-3 gives the full variable domain: EAGVAQSPRYKIIEKRQSVAFWCNPISGHATLYWYQQILGQGPKLLIQFQNNGVVDDSQLPKDRFSAERLKGVDSTLKIQPAKLEDSAVYLCASSLEAALTDTQYFGPGTRLTVL.

This clonotype was picked up many times. CDR3 region: CASSHDTSSGSSYNEQFF. CDR3 sequence (DNA): TGTGCCAGCAGTCACGACACATCTAGCGGGAGCTCCTACAATGAGCAGTTCTTC. The V and J genes are TRBV6-2 or TRBV6-3 and TRBJ2-1; 10 nucleotides match TRBD2. The CDR3 runs 18 residues. The J segment lost 0 bases and the V segment lost 5 bases, leaving 10 bases of the junction unmatched. Germline values: CDR1 MNHEY, CDR2 SVGEGT.

This clonotype was counted ten times or more. This chain joins TRBV3-1 and TRBJ2-7, with 14 bases aligning to TRBD2. CDR3 length: 19 amino acids. V trimming: 4 bases; J trimming: 0 bases; junction bases outside the gene matches: 11. The V gene's germline CDR1 is LGHDT and CDR2 YNNKEL (reference sequence). CDR3 nucleotide sequence: TGTGCCAGCAGCCGCGGACTAGCGGGGGGTTTCCCGAGCTCCTACGAGCAGTACTTC. This translates into CASSRGLAGGFPSSYEQYF.

The V call is TRBV11-2, the J call TRBJ2-3; 9 bases are shared with TRBD2. The CDR3 runs 18 residues. J was trimmed by 0 bases and V by 5 bases; bases with no gene match: 12. Germline CDR1 SGHAT, CDR2 FQNNGV. The CDR3 loop reads CASSPIGGGGGSTDTQYF. For the CDR3, the DNA is TGTGCCAGCAGCCCTATTGGCGGGGGGGGCGGTAGCACAGATACGCAGTATTTT.

This clonotype was detected only a few times. The chain uses TRBV6-2 or TRBV6-3 and TRBJ2-3; D is perhaps TRBD1 (5 bases). V was clipped by 7 bases and J by 6 bases, with 11 bases between them. The CDR3 contains 12 residues. CDR1 MNHEY and CDR2 SVGEGT come from the germline V gene. The CDR3, as DNA: TGTGCCAGCACAGGGTACGGGGATACGCAGTATTTT. Its translation: CASTGYGDTQYF.

The sample holds many counts of this clonotype. This chain links TRBV18 with TRBJ2-1, with a possible D match to TRBD2 (5 bases). Germline V gene sequence: CDR1 KGHSH, CDR2 LQKENI. V dropped 3 bases and J dropped 1 base, with 19 bases sitting between them. The CDR3 contains 18 residues. CDR3 nucleotide sequence: TGTGCCAGCTCACCTACCTACTCGACGGGGTCGTCCTACAATGAGCAGTTCTTC. Protein product: CASSPTYSTGSSYNEQFF.

Ten or more counts support this clonotype. The chain couples TRBV6-1 to TRBJ2-1, with D possibly being TRBD1 (5 bases). CDR3 size: 16 residues. CDR1 is MNHNS and CDR2 is SASEGT in the germline V gene. The V and J ends lost 6 bases and 0 bases respectively, with 15 bases between them. Here the CDR3 reads CASRTERAASYNEQFF. The DNA of the CDR3 is TGTGCCAGCAGGACAGAACGTGCAGCCTCCTACAATGAGCAGTTCTTC.

This clonotype was counted many times. V gene TRBV5-5 combines with J gene TRBJ2-5; TRBD1 agrees at 7 bases. Trimming took 2 bases from V and 2 from J; bases not matched to a gene: 6. This CDR3 is built from 15 residues. Germline V gives CDR1 SGHKS, CDR2 YYEKEE (reference sequence). The CDR3 here is CASSFRQGVQETQYF. In nucleotides, the CDR3 is TGTGCCAGCAGCTTCCGACAGGGAGTTCAAGAGACCCAGTACTTC. Using reference TRBV5-5 and TRBJ2-5 for the parts outside the CDR3, the full variable domain is DAGVTQSPTHLIKTRGQQVTLRCSPISGHKSVSWYQQVLGQGPQFIFQYYEKEERGRGNFPDRFSARQFPNYSSELNVNALLLGDSALYLCASSFRQGVQETQYFGPGTRLLVL.

This clonotype was recorded many times. CDR3 loop: CASSLFGRVTSGNTIYF. The DNA for the CDR3 is TGTGCCAGCAGCTTATTCGGCAGGGTGACCTCTGGAAACACCATATATTTT. The gene calls are TRBV11-2 and TRBJ1-3, with a weak D call TRBD1 (5 bases). The CDR3 runs to 17 residues. Trimming cost V 2 bases and J 0 bases, with 14 bases left between them. Germline-derived CDR1 and CDR2 are SGHAT and FQNNGV. Full variable domain (rest looked up from reference TRBV11-2 and TRBJ1-3): EAGVAQSPRYKIIEKRQSVAFWCNPISGHATLYWYQQILGQGPKLLIQFQNNGVVDDSQLPKDRFSAERLKGVDSTLKIQPAKLEDSAVYLCASSLFGRVTSGNTIYFGEGSWLTVV.

This clonotype was recorded many times. The V gene is TRBV28, the J gene TRBJ1-2, with D uncertain. Germline loops: CDR1 MDHEN, CDR2 SYDVKM. V lost 3 bases, J lost 5 bases, and 16 bases lay in between. The CDR3 contains 15 residues. The CDR3, as DNA: TGTGCCAGCAGTTTTCCCGGGGTCGCTGATTATGGCTACACCTTC. Its protein product is CASSFPGVADYGYTF.

Concerning this clonotype: The missing conserved phenylalanine or tryptophan at the end of this CDR3 makes a read error likely. The chain links TRBV6-1 to TRBJ2-1, with TRBD2 identical over 12 bases. The CDR3 extends over 15 amino acids. V shed 3 bases, J shed 6 bases, and the junction held 3 bases outside the gene matches. Germline V lookup: CDR1 MNHNS, CDR2 SASEGT. The CDR3 sequence: CASSELAGGCNEQFL. The CDR3 bases are TGTGCCAGCAGTGAGCTAGCGGGGGGGTGCAATGAGCAGTTCCTC.

V gene TRBV28 combines with J gene TRBJ1-5, with 11 nucleotides matching TRBD1. The junction had 6 bases not matched to a gene; V was cut back by 4 bases and J by 7 bases. Germline lookup yields CDR1 MDHEN and CDR2 SYDVKM. The CDR3 has 15 residues. The CDR3 is CASSYPGTGGQPQHF. The DNA for the CDR3 is TGTGCCAGCAGTTATCCCGGGACAGGGGGGCAGCCCCAGCATTTT.

This clonotype was detected many times. J is TRBJ2-7 and V is TRBV6-1; TRBD2 aligns across 9 bases. Germline V CDR1 and CDR2: MNHNS, SASEGT. The ends lost 6 bases at V and 6 bases at J; junction bases unmatched: 24. CDR3 length: 19 amino acids. CDR3 in DNA: TGTGCCAGCAGGACGCGGGGGGGGGAGCGAGACAGGCGGGTCGGCGAGCAGTACTTC. Protein sequence: CASRTRGGERDRRVGEQYF.

This clonotype was observed many times. The chain combines TRBV7-9 with TRBJ2-2; 9 positions match TRBD1. This CDR3 has 16 residues. Germline CDR1 reads SEHNR; CDR2 reads FQNEAQ (reference sequence). With V trimmed by 5 bases and J by 3 bases, 7 bases remained unmatched. The CDR3 loop is CASSADRGEDTGELFF. CDR3 DNA sequence: TGTGCCAGCAGCGCGGACAGGGGCGAGGACACCGGGGAGCTGTTTTTT.

This clonotype has at least ten counts. The chain joins TRBV7-9 to TRBJ2-3; D gene unclear. The CDR3 sequence is 13 residues long. Per the germline V gene, CDR1 is SEHNR and CDR2 is FQNEAQ (reference sequence). V lost 5 bases and J lost 3, with 9 bases in between. CDR3 region: CASSDGLTDTQYF. CDR3 in DNA: TGTGCCAGCAGCGACGGGTTGACAGATACGCAGTATTTT.

This clonotype was found many times. The gene calls are TRBV6-6 and TRBJ2-7; 9 nucleotides align to TRBD2. The CDR3 loop spans 20 amino acids. Germline assignment: CDR1 MNHNY and CDR2 SVGAGI (reference sequence). The V and J ends lost 0 bases and 4 bases, in that order; junction bases with no gene match: 19. The chain's CDR3 is CASSYSDRAPLAGDYYEQYF. CDR3 nucleotides: TGTGCCAGCAGTTACTCCGACCGGGCGCCCTTAGCGGGGGACTATTACGAGCAGTACTTC.

This clonotype was seen repeatedly, ten times or more. This chain joins TRBV7-2 and TRBJ2-2, with a weak D call TRBD2 (5 bases). V was pared by 1 base and J by 7 bases, with 22 bases between. The germline V gene encodes CDR1 SGHTA and CDR2 FQGNSA. The CDR3 is 18 residues long. CDR3: CASSLVQEVVTFGGELFF. For the CDR3, the DNA is TGTGCCAGCAGCTTAGTTCAGGAGGTCGTCACTTTTGGCGGGGAGCTGTTTTTT.

This clonotype was counted many times. This chain uses TRBV5-1 with TRBJ2-1; 12 bases fit TRBD1. The germline V gene encodes CDR1 SGHRS and CDR2 YFSETQ. V lost 3 bases to trimming and J lost 9 bases; unmatched junction nucleotides: 7. This CDR3 spans 15 amino acids. The CDR3 spells CASSSGTGGFGEQFF. DNA of the CDR3: TGCGCCAGCAGCTCCGGGACAGGGGGCTTTGGTGAGCAGTTCTTC.

This clonotype has just a few counts. The chain links TRBV20-1 to TRBJ2-2, with TRBD1 matching over 10 bases. The trim removed 5 bases at V and 0 bases at J, leaving 9 bases unmatched. Germline lookup yields CDR1 DFQATT and CDR2 SNEGSKA (reference sequence). The CDR3 extends over 17 amino acids. CDR3 in DNA: TGCAGTGCTGGGGAGGGACAGGGGTACGCGAACACCGGGGAGCTGTTTTTT. This gives the protein CSAGEGQGYANTGELFF.

On this clonotype: Just one base apart from a much larger clone, this may be a read error. The CDR3 region is CASSLRQGAFYGYTF. DNA for the CDR3: TGCGCCAGCAGCTTACGACAGGGCGCCTTCTATGGCTACACCTTC. V is TRBV5-1 and J is TRBJ1-2; 7 nucleotides line up with TRBD1. This CDR3 spans 15 amino acids. V was pared by 2 bases and J by 4 bases, with 8 bases of the junction left unmatched. Germline V gene data show CDR1 as SGHRS and CDR2 as YFSETQ.

The sample holds many counts of this clonotype. This sequence joins TRBV20-1 and TRBJ1-5; D gene unclear. V lost 0 bases, J lost 5 bases, and 11 bases lay in between. Germline assignment: CDR1 DFQATT and CDR2 SNEGSKA (reference sequence). The CDR3 length is 14 residues. This chain's CDR3 is CSARDLNGDQPQHF. DNA for the CDR3: TGCAGTGCTAGAGATCTTAATGGGGATCAGCCCCAGCATTTT.

This clonotype was seen repeatedly, ten times or more. The chain has TRBV12-3 or TRBV12-4 and TRBJ1-1; D is unresolved. Trimming pared 2 bases from V and 3 bases from J, leaving 13 bases between. The CDR3 sequence is 15 residues long. CDR3 bases: TGTGCCAGCAGTTTATCCCCGCCTGGGGACACTGAAGCTTTCTTT. This translates into CASSLSPPGDTEAFF.